This T cell receptor beta chain was sequenced in a study of blood T cell repertoires in COVID-19. Study background: T cells, B-cell-depleted T cells, or PBMCs provided the cDNA or gDNA that served as material.

Germline values: CDR1 LNHDA, CDR2 SQIVND (reference sequence). The CDR3 runs to 14 residues. V dropped 6 bases and J dropped 8; count of bases not matched to a gene: 12. Participants spanned ages about 18 to 100 years and resided in over 20 US areas. Participants' reported clinical history set cohort assignment. Recovered participants had two consecutive negative NP/OP PCR tests, healthcare professional clearance, or symptom resolution. Produced via immunoSEQ multiplex PCR; TCRdb's table is partial and in-frame only. The table has 150,000 to 190,000 clones, under 90% seen once; the top ten hold under 9.5%.

The sequencing sample was made of PBMCs or T cells enriched from blood (not recorded which). J is TRBJ1-2 and V is TRBV19; 7 bases align to TRBD1. This TCR came from a middle-aged man who had recovered from COVID-19. The CDR3 bases are TGTGCCAGTAGGTCCGACAGGGCCCAGCCGGGCTACACCTTC. Protein: CASRSDRAQPGYTF.